The sequence of this T cell receptor beta chain was determined in a study of cytomegalovirus exposure and HLA in healthy donors. The CDR3 is 12 residues long. Germline V gives CDR1 SEHNR, CDR2 FQNEAQ (reference sequence). As regards this clone: At one end, the junction sequence differs from germline, possibly due to a read error.

The PCR ran on 60 Vbeta and 13 Jbeta primers. Sequencing was performed with immunoSEQ multiplex PCR; in TCRdb, only in-frame clones are kept and a portion is missing. The sample shows 200,000 to 250,000 clones, approximately 82% of them seen only once. The source material was PBMCs. This chain uses TRBV7-9 with TRBJ1-2; D is unresolved. This clonotype originated in a woman aged 55 to 70 in good health and CMV-seropositive. Here the CDR3 reads CSSSLSPYGYTF. The CDR3 coding sequence is TGTTCCAGCAGCTTGAGCCCCTATGGCTACACCTTC.